This T cell receptor (beta chain) emerged from a study of neurological immune-mediated disorders. Time point here: longitudinal time-point 1 (baseline). TCRdb redid the calling of the 5' RACE reads with MiXCR, one entry per CDR3 protein. The sample lists under 40,000 distinct CDR3 sequences, around 2.9% occurring once. Whole-study findings and limits: The multiple sclerosis repertoire cluster was associated with no clinical or MRI feature. The absence of any CDR3 amino acid sequence shared by expanded clones across subjects suggests that repertoires were private in all groups.

This clonotype showed up many times. What it recognizes is unknown. This may be a read error, as it is one base from a much larger clone. The CDR3 runs to 14 residues. Trimming stripped 4 bases from V and 3 bases from J, with 8 bases between. Germline CDR1 SGHRS, CDR2 YFSETQ. This receptor was identified in a woman between 55 and 75 years old with multiple sclerosis. The sample was PBMCs. V usage is TRBV5-1 and J usage is TRBJ2-6; D gene ambiguous. For the CDR3, the DNA is TGCGCCAGCAGCGCGGCCCATGGGGCCAACGTCCTGACTTTC. Residues: CASSAAHGANVLTF.